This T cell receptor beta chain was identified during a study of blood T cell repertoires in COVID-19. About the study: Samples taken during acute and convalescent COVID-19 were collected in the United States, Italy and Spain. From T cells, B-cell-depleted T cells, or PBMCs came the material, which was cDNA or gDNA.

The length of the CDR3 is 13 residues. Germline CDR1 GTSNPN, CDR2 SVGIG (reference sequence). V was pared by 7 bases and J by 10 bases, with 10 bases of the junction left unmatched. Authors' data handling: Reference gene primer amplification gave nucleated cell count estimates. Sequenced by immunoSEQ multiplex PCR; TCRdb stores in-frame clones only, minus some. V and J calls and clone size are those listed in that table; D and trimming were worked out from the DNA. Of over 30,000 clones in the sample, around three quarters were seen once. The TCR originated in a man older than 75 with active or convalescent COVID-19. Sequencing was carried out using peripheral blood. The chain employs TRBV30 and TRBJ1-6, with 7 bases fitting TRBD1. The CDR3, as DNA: TGTGCCTCAGCAGACAGGGCACGCTCACCCCTCCACTTT. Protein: CASADRARSPLHF.